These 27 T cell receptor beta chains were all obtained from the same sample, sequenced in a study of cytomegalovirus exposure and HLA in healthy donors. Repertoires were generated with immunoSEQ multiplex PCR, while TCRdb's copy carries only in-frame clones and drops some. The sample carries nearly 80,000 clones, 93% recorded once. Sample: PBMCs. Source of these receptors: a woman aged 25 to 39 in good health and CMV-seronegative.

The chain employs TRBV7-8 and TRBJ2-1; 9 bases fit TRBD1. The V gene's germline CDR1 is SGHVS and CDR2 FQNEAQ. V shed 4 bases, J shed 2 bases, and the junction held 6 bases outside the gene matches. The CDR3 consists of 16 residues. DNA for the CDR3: TGTGCCAGCAGCTCCCCCACAGGGGGCCCCTACAATGAGCAGTTCTTC. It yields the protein CASSSPTGGPYNEQFF.

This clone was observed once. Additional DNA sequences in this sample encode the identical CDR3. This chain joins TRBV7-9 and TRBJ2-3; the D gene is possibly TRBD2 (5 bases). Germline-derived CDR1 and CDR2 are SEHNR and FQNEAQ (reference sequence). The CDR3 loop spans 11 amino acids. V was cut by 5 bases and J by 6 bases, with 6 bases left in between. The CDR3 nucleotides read TGTGCCAGCAGCACGGGGGATACGCAGTATTTT. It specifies CASSTGDTQYF.

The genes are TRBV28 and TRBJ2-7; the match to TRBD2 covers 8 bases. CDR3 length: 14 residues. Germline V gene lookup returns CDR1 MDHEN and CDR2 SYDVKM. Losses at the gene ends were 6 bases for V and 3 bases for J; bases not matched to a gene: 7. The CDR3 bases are TGTGCCAGCAGCTTCGGGGGGGCCGGCTACGAGCAGTACTTC. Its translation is CASSFGGAGYEQYF.

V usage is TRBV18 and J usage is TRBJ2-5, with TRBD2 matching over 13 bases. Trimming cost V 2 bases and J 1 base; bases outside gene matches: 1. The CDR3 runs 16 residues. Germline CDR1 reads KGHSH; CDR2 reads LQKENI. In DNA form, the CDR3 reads TGTGCCAGCTCACCAGGGACTAGCGGGGCCCAAGAGACCCAGTACTTC. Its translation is CASSPGTSGAQETQYF.

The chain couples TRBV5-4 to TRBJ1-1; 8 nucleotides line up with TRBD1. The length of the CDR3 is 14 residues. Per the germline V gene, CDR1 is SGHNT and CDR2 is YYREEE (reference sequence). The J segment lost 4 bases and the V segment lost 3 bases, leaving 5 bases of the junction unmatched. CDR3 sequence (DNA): TGTGCCAGCAGCTGGACAGGGTCGACCACTGAAGCTTTCTTT. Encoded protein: CASSWTGSTTEAFF.

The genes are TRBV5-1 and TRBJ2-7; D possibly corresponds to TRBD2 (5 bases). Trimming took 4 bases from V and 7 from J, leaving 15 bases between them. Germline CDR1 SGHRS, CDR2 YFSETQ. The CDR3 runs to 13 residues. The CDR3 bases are TGCGCCAGCAGCGCGGACTGGCTGGGTGAGCAGTACTTC. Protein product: CASSADWLGEQYF.

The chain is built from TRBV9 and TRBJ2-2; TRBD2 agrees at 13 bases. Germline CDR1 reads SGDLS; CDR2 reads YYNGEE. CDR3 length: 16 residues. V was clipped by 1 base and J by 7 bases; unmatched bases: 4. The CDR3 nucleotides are TGTGCCAGCAGCGTACGGACTAGCGGGAGTGGCGGGGAGCTGTTTTTT. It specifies CASSVRTSGSGGELFF.

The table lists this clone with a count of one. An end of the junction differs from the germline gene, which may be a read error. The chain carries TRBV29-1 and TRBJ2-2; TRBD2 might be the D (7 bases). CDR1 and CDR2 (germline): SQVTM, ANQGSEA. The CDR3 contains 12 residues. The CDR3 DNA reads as TGCGGCGTAAGGGGGGGGACCGGGGAGCTGTTTTTT. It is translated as CGVRGGTGELFF.

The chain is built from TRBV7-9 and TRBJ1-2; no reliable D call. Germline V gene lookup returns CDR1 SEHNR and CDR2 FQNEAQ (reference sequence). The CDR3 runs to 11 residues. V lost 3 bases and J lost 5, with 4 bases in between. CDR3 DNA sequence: TGTGCCAGCAGCTTGCGTTATGGCTACACCTTC. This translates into CASSLRYGYTF.

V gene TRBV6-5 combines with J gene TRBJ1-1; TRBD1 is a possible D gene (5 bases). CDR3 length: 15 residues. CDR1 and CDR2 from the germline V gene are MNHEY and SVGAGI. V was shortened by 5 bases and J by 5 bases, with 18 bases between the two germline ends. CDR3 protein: CASSRSGWLGTEAFF. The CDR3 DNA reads TGTGCCAGCAGTCGGTCAGGGTGGTTAGGGACTGAAGCTTTCTTT.

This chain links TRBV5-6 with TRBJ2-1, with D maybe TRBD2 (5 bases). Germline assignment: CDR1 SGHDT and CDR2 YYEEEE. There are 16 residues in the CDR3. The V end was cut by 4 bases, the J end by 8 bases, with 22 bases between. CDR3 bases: TGTGCCAGCAGCGTGCTAGCCACCCTTTTCTGGGATGAGCAGTTCTTC. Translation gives CASSVLATLFWDEQFF. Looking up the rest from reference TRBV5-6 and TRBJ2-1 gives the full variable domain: DAGVTQSPTHLIKTRGQQVTLRCSPKSGHDTVSWYQQALGQGPQFIFQYYEEEERQRGNFPDRFSGHQFPNYSSELNVNALLLGDSALYLCASSVLATLFWDEQFFGPGTRLTVL.

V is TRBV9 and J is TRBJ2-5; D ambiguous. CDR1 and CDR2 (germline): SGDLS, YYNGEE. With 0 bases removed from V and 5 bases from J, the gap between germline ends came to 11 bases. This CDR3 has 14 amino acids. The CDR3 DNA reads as TGTGCCAGCAGCGTAGCTCCTACGACTGAGACCCAGTACTTC. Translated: CASSVAPTTETQYF.

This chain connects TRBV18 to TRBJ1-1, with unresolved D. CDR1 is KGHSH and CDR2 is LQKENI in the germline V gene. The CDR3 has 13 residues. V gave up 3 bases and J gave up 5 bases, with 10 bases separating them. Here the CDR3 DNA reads TGTGCCAGCTCACCGTTGTCGCGGACTGAAGCTTTCTTT. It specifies CASSPLSRTEAFF. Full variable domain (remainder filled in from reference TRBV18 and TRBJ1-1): NAGVMQNPRHLVRRRGQEARLRCSPMKGHSHVYWYRQLPEEGLKFMVYLQKENIIDESGMPKERFSAEFPKEGPSILRIQQVVRGDSAAYFCASSPLSRTEAFFGQGTRLTVV.

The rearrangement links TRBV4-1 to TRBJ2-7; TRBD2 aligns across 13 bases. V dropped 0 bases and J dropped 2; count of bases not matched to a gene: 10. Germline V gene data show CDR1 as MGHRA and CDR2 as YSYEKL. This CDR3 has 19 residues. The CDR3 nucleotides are TGCGCCAGCAGCCAAGAGGGACTAGCGGGAAAAAAAGTGGCCTACGAGCAGTACTTC. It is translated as CASSQEGLAGKKVAYEQYF.

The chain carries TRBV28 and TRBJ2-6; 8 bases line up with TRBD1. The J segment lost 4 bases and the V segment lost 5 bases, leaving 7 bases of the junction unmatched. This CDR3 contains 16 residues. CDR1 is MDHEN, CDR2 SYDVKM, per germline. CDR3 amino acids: CASSRQGAPGANVLTF. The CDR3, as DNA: TGTGCCAGCAGTCGCCAGGGGGCGCCAGGGGCCAACGTCCTGACTTTC. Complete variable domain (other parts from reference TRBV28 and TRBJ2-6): DVKVTQSSRYLVKRTGEKVFLECVQDMDHENMFWYRQDPGLGLRLIYFSYDVKMKEKGDIPEGYSVSREKKERFSLILESASTNQTSMYLCASSRQGAPGANVLTFGAGSRLTVL.

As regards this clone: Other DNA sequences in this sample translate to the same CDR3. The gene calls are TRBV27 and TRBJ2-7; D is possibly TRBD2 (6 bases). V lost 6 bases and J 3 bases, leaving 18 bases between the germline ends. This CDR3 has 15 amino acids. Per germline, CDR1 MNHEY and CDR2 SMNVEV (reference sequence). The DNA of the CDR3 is TGTGCCAGCAGCTCCCCCTTGGGGGGAAACTACGAGCAGTACTTC. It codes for CASSSPLGGNYEQYF.

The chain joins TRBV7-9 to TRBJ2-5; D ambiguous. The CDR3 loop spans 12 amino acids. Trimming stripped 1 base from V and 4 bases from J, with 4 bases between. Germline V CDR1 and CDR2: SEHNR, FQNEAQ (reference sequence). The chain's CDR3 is CASSLVRETQYF. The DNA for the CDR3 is TGTGCCAGCAGCTTAGTCCGAGAGACCCAGTACTTC.

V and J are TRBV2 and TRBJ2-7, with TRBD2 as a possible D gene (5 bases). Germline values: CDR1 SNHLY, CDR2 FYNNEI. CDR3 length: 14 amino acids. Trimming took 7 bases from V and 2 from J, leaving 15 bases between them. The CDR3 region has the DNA TGTGCCAGCAAGCCCACCCCCGGGGCCTACGAGCAGTACTTC. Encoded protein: CASKPTPGAYEQYF.

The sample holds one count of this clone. The CDR3 sequence is CASSPRTGGVYGYTF. CDR3 nucleotides: TGTGCCAGTAGTCCCCGAACAGGGGGCGTGTATGGCTACACCTTC. V gene TRBV19 combines with J gene TRBJ1-2; 9 positions match TRBD1. Unmatched junction bases numbered 9, after V lost 5 bases and J lost 5 bases. CDR3 size: 15 residues. Per the germline V gene, CDR1 is LNHDA and CDR2 is SQIVND (reference sequence).

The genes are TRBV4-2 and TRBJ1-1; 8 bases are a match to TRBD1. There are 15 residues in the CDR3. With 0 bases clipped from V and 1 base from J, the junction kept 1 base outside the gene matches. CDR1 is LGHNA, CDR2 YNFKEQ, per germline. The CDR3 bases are TGTGCCAGCAGCCAAGATCAGGGGGCGAACACTGAAGCTTTCTTT. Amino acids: CASSQDQGANTEAFF.

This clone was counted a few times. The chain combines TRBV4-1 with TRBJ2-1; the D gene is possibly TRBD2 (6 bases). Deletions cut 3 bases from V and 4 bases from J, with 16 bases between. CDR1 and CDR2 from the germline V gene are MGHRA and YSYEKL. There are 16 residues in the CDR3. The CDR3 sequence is CASSQVGLGRYNEQFF. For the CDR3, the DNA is TGCGCCAGCAGCCAGGTTGGACTGGGGAGGTACAATGAGCAGTTCTTC.

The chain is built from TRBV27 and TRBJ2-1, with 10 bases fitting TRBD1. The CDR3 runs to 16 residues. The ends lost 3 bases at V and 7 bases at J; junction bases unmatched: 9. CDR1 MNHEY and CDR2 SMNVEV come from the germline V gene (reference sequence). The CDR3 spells CASSFSIGDRGNEQFF. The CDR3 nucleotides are TGTGCCAGCAGTTTTAGTATAGGGGACAGGGGTAATGAGCAGTTCTTC.

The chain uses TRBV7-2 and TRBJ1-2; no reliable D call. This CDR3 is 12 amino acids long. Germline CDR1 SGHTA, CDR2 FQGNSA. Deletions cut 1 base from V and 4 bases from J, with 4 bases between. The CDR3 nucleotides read TGTGCCAGCAGCTTAGACGGCTATGGCTACACCTTC. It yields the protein CASSLDGYGYTF.

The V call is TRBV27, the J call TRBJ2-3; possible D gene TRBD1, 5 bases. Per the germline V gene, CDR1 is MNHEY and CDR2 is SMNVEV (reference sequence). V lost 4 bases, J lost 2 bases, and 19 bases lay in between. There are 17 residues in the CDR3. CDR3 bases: TGTGCCAGCAGTTGGTTTGGACAAAAGCAAGACACAGATACGCAGTATTTT. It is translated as CASSWFGQKQDTDTQYF.

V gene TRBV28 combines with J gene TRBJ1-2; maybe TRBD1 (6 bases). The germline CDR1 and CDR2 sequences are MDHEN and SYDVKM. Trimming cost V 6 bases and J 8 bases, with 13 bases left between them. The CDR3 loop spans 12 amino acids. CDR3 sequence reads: CASSTGMGGYTF. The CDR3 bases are TGTGCCAGCAGCACAGGGATGGGGGGCTACACCTTC.

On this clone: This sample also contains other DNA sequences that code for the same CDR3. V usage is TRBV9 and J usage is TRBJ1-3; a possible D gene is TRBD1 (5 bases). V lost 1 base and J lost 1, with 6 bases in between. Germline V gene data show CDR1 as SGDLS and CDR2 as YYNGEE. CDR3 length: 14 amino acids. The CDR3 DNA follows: TGTGCCAGCAGCGTACAGGGATCTGGAAACACCATATATTTT. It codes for CASSVQGSGNTIYF.

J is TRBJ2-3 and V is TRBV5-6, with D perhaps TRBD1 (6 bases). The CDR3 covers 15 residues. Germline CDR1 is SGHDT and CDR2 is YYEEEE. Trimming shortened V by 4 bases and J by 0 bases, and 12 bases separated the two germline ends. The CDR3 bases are TGTGCCAGCAGCCCCAGGGGCGCAAGCACAGATACGCAGTATTTT. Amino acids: CASSPRGASTDTQYF.